These 27 T cell receptor beta chains were all obtained from the same sample, sequenced in a study of radiotherapy plus CTLA-4 blockade in lung cancer. Profiling relied on immunoSEQ multiplex PCR, and the TCRdb table lists in-frame clones only, not all of them. The sample has 43,000 or so clones; roughly 76% are singletons. Sequencing was performed on peripheral blood, taken from a patient treated with radiotherapy plus ipilimumab. These receptors all come from a human donor with non-small cell lung cancer who had a complete response to radiotherapy plus ipilimumab.

This chain links TRBV1 with TRBJ1-5; the table's D call TRBD1 went unverified against the DNA. TRBV1 has pseudogene status. This CDR3 has 16 residues. The CDR3 loop is CTSSHGQPNSNQPQHF. CDR3 DNA: TGCACCAGCAGCCACGGACAGCCAAATAGCAATCAGCCCCAGCATTTT.

V is TRBV9 and J is TRBJ2-2, with TRBD1 identical over 9 bases. Germline-derived CDR1 and CDR2 are SGDLS and YYNGEE. The length of the CDR3 is 15 residues. V lost 2 bases to trimming and J lost 5 bases; unmatched junction nucleotides: 4. CDR3 sequence: CASSVAGTGTGELFF. The CDR3 nucleotides are TGTGCCAGCAGCGTTGCCGGGACAGGGACCGGGGAGCTGTTTTTT.

By sample fraction, this clone is medium-sized (0.01 to 0.1%). J is TRBJ1-1 and V is TRBV18; D is perhaps TRBD1 (6 bases). This CDR3 spans 16 amino acids. Per germline, CDR1 KGHSH and CDR2 LQKENI. V gave up 1 base and J gave up 8 bases, with 20 bases separating them. The CDR3 reads CASSPRIHRVGGEAFF. CDR3 nucleotides: TGTGCCAGCTCACCACGGATTCACAGGGTTGGAGGCGAAGCTTTCTTT.

The J gene is TRBJ2-5, the V gene TRBV30; TRBD2 aligns across 11 bases. The CDR3 covers 17 residues. V was clipped by 0 bases and J by 7 bases; unmatched bases: 13. Looked up from germline, CDR1 is GTSNPN and CDR2 is SVGIG (reference sequence). The CDR3 is CAWSVRSSGGRPATQYF. The CDR3 DNA sequence: TGTGCCTGGAGTGTACGGTCTAGCGGGGGGAGGCCGGCGACCCAGTACTTC.

This clone came up once. The CDR3 spells CASRSRQGNTEAFF. The CDR3 nucleotides are TGTGCCAGCCGTTCTAGACAGGGGAACACTGAAGCTTTCTTT. J is TRBJ1-1 and V is TRBV2; 7 bases align to TRBD1. This CDR3 region has 14 residues. Germline V gene sequence: CDR1 SNHLY, CDR2 FYNNEI. V shed 8 bases and J 1 base; nucleotides not matched to a gene: 7.

V and J are TRBV18 and TRBJ2-5; D is perhaps TRBD1 (6 bases). Germline assignment: CDR1 KGHSH and CDR2 LQKENI. The CDR3 covers 15 residues. The V gene lost 4 bases and the J gene lost 5 bases, with 17 bases spanning the gap. The CDR3 DNA is TGTGCCAGCTCACGAATACAGGGCCAAGGGGAGACCCAGTACTTC. Protein: CASSRIQGQGETQYF.

The V call is TRBV9, the J call TRBJ2-1; TRBD2 agrees at 7 bases. Germline V gene data show CDR1 as SGDLS and CDR2 as YYNGEE. The length of the CDR3 is 12 residues. The trim removed 7 bases at V and 9 bases at J, leaving 7 bases unmatched. CDR3 protein: CASGEGGPEQFF. CDR3 in DNA: TGTGCCAGCGGGGAGGGAGGGCCTGAGCAGTTCTTC.

Concerning this clone itself: Lacking the conserved final phenylalanine or tryptophan, this CDR3 likely reflects a read error. The gene calls are TRBV7-2 and TRBJ2-7, with TRBD2 as a possible D gene (6 bases). The CDR3 runs to 13 residues. V lost 6 bases, J lost 0 bases, and 9 bases lay in between. Germline-derived CDR1 and CDR2 are SGHTA and FQGNSA. The chain's CDR3 is CASRGDSSYEQYL. In nucleotides, the CDR3 is TGTGCCAGCAGGGGGGACTCCTCCTACGAGCAGTACCTC.

The V gene is TRBV2, the J gene TRBJ2-7, with D perhaps TRBD1 (6 bases). V gave up 7 bases and J gave up 4 bases, with 11 bases separating them. Looked up from germline, CDR1 is SNHLY and CDR2 is FYNNEI. The CDR3 contains 12 residues. CDR3 in DNA: TGTGCCAGCAAGGGGGACGGGTACGAGCAGTACTTC. Translating gives CASKGDGYEQYF.

This chain joins TRBV5-8 and TRBJ1-2; 7 positions agree with TRBD1. Trimming cost V 4 bases and J 5 bases; bases outside gene matches: 5. CDR3 length: 13 residues. Germline CDR1 SGHTS, CDR2 YDEGEE. The CDR3 here is CASSQTGPYGYTF. The CDR3 nucleotides are TGTGCCAGCAGCCAGACAGGGCCTTATGGCTACACCTTC.

The genes are TRBV5-6 and TRBJ1-4; TRBD1 matches 7 bases. Germline-derived CDR1 and CDR2 are SGHDT and YYEEEE. This CDR3 spans 14 amino acids. The ends lost 4 bases at V and 4 bases at J; junction bases unmatched: 4. CDR3 protein: CASSPGTVNEKLFF. CDR3 DNA sequence: TGTGCCAGCAGCCCCGGGACAGTTAATGAAAAACTGTTTTTT.

The rearrangement links TRBV5-6 to TRBJ2-6, with 7 bases matching TRBD1. The CDR3 totals 16 residues. Germline assignment: CDR1 SGHDT and CDR2 YYEEEE. The V and J ends lost 1 base and 2 bases, in that order; junction bases with no gene match: 3. The CDR3, as DNA: TGTGCCAGCAGCTTGCCTACAGGGGCTGGGGCCAACGTCCTGACTTTC. Residues: CASSLPTGAGANVLTF.

The CDR3 DNA sequence: TGTGCCTGGAGTCGGGACAGGGATAACGAGCAGTACTTC. Its translation: CAWSRDRDNEQYF. V and J are TRBV30 and TRBJ2-7, with 9 positions matching TRBD1. V was pared by 2 bases and J by 5 bases, with 4 bases of the junction left unmatched. The CDR3 totals 13 residues. Germline CDR1 and CDR2: GTSNPN and SVGIG (reference sequence).

This clone was seen only a few times. The chain uses TRBV10-3 and TRBJ2-3, with TRBD2 as a possible D gene (5 bases). Looked up from germline, CDR1 is ENHRY and CDR2 is SYGVKD. CDR3 length: 15 residues. Deletions cut 0 bases from V and 0 bases from J, with 7 bases between. In nucleotides, the CDR3 is TGTGCCATCAGTGAGTCGCCGGGGAGCACAGATACGCAGTATTTT. Translated: CAISESPGSTDTQYF.

The rearrangement uses TRBV5-1 and TRBJ2-7; 7 bases match TRBD1. Germline lookup yields CDR1 SGHRS and CDR2 YFSETQ. The CDR3 spans 12 residues. V shed 5 bases and J 5 bases; nucleotides not matched to a gene: 4. The CDR3 nucleotides are TGCGCCAGCAGACTCGACAGGGACGAGCAGTACTTC. Its translation: CASRLDRDEQYF.

The chain carries TRBV5-1 and TRBJ1-1, with TRBD1 matching 9 bases. CDR1 is SGHRS, CDR2 YFSETQ, per germline. The V and J ends lost 3 bases and 6 bases, in that order; junction bases with no gene match: 9. This CDR3 region has 15 residues. This CDR3 is CASSYRDRESAEAFF. The CDR3 DNA reads TGCGCCAGCAGCTACCGGGACAGGGAGTCCGCTGAAGCTTTCTTT.

This rearrangement joins TRBV9 to TRBJ2-1; D is unresolved. This CDR3 is built from 14 residues. Germline V gene data show CDR1 as SGDLS and CDR2 as YYNGEE. The germline V and J ends were trimmed by 3 bases and 0 bases, with 7 bases remaining between them. DNA for the CDR3: TGTGCCAGCAGCGCCGGTCTCTCCTACAATGAGCAGTTCTTC. Its protein product is CASSAGLSYNEQFF. The variable domain in full, with the rest retrieved from reference TRBV9 and TRBJ2-1, is DSGVTQTPKHLITATGQRVTLRCSPRSGDLSVYWYQQSLDQGLQFLIQYYNGEERAKGNILERFSAQQFPDLHSELNLSSLELGDSALYFCASSAGLSYNEQFFGPGTRLTVL.

This clone has more than one count but fewer than ten. V is TRBV28 and J is TRBJ2-7; perhaps TRBD2 as D (5 bases). Germline assignment: CDR1 MDHEN and CDR2 SYDVKM. Between the trimmed V and J ends, which lost 6 bases and 2 bases, there was a span of 17 bases. CDR3 size: 15 residues. The CDR3 is CASRVRGNPTYEQYF. The CDR3 nucleotides read TGTGCCAGCAGAGTTCGGGGAAATCCCACCTACGAGCAGTACTTC.

The chain has TRBV6-1 and TRBJ1-1; 7 bases fit TRBD1. V shed 4 bases and J 1 base; nucleotides not matched to a gene: 3. This CDR3 region has 14 residues. From germline, CDR1 is MNHNS and CDR2 SASEGT. This CDR3 is CASSANRGNTEAFF. The DNA for the CDR3 is TGTGCCAGCAGTGCCAACAGGGGGAACACTGAAGCTTTCTTT.

The chain has TRBV15 and TRBJ1-2, with 8 bases that match TRBD1. The germline V gene has CDR1 LNHNV and CDR2 YYDKDF (reference sequence). This CDR3 has 17 amino acids. V lost 3 bases to trimming and J lost 7 bases; unmatched junction nucleotides: 16. Here the CDR3 DNA reads TGTGCCACCAGCAGGCTCATTGAAGCAGGGGGCTTTGGTGGCTACACCTTC. This codes for CATSRLIEAGGFGGYTF.

J is TRBJ2-3 and V is TRBV5-1; maybe TRBD2 (6 bases). CDR3 size: 15 residues. Germline V CDR1 and CDR2: SGHRS, YFSETQ. V was cut by 7 bases and J by 3 bases, with 18 bases left in between. The CDR3 reads CASSARGSGTDTQYF. In DNA form, the CDR3 reads TGCGCCAGCTCCGCCCGGGGGTCTGGAACAGATACGCAGTATTTT.

This rearrangement joins TRBV7-9 to TRBJ1-2, with a weak D call TRBD1 (6 bases). The germline V gene encodes CDR1 SEHNR and CDR2 FQNEAQ (reference sequence). Trimming pared 4 bases from V and 4 bases from J, leaving 19 bases between. The CDR3 spans 16 residues. The DNA for the CDR3 is TGTGCCAGCAGCTCGGCCGTGGGACAATTCTTCTATGGCTACACCTTC. Its translation: CASSSAVGQFFYGYTF.

This chain links TRBV5-1 with TRBJ2-2; D is perhaps TRBD1 (6 bases). The V end was cut by 4 bases, the J end by 3 bases, with 25 bases between. CDR1 is SGHRS, CDR2 YFSETQ, per germline. This CDR3 is built from 19 residues. CDR3 nucleotide sequence: TGCGCCAGCAGCCCGTTCAAAGTTGTGTCAGGGGAGCACACCGGGGAGCTGTTTTTT. It translates to CASSPFKVVSGEHTGELFF.

The chain combines TRBV28 with TRBJ1-5; 8 positions match TRBD1. The CDR3 extends over 16 amino acids. The trim removed 6 bases at V and 3 bases at J, leaving 10 bases unmatched. Germline V gene lookup returns CDR1 MDHEN and CDR2 SYDVKM. The CDR3 DNA follows: TGTGCCAGCAGCAACACCGGACAGGGAAACAATCAGCCCCAGCATTTT. Residues: CASSNTGQGNNQPQHF.

This clone was seen once. The rearrangement uses TRBV27 and TRBJ2-7, with 7 bases identical to TRBD1. The J segment lost 4 bases and the V segment lost 1 base, leaving 10 bases of the junction unmatched. The CDR3 contains 16 residues. Germline lookup yields CDR1 MNHEY and CDR2 SMNVEV (reference sequence). The DNA of the CDR3 is TGTGCCAGCAGTTTATGGGGCCAGGGGGTACTGTACGAGCAGTACTTC. It encodes CASSLWGQGVLYEQYF.

The rearrangement uses TRBV6-6 and TRBJ2-2; D might be TRBD1 (6 bases). V lost 6 bases and J lost 2, with 13 bases in between. Germline V gene data show CDR1 as MNHNY and CDR2 as SVGAGI (reference sequence). The CDR3 sequence is 15 residues long. CDR3 protein: CASSYRGGNTGELFF. CDR3 sequence (DNA): TGTGCCAGCAGCTACAGAGGGGGTAACACCGGGGAGCTGTTTTTT.

J is TRBJ2-2 and V is TRBV7-9; a possible D gene is TRBD2 (5 bases). Germline CDR1 and CDR2: SEHNR and FQNEAQ (reference sequence). The CDR3 loop spans 15 amino acids. Trimming removed 1 base from V and 5 bases from J, with 11 bases in between. DNA for the CDR3: TGTGCCAGCAGCTTAGTTAGCGCCGGGACCGGGGAGCTGTTTTTT. Protein sequence: CASSLVSAGTGELFF.